This T cell receptor beta chain derives from a study of metastatic and nonmetastatic thyroid tumors. Study as a whole: Repertoire comparisons spanned blood and tumor or nodule tissue from malignant and benign thyroid patients.

The CDR3 has 14 amino acids. Between the trimmed V and J ends, which lost 7 bases and 8 bases, there was a span of 18 bases. CDR1 KGHDR and CDR2 SFDVKD come from the germline V gene. Study-wide results and limits: When malignant thyroid tumors were compared with benign nodules, TCR beta diversity was reportedly significantly higher in the malignant tumors. This held in both blood and tumor samples.

Comments on this clone: Its specificity is unknown.

The entire patient cohort was treatment-naive prior to thyroid surgery. Authors' methods: Construction of a distant-metastasis classifier for papillary thyroid cancer relied on CDR3 differences across clinicopathological groups. TCRdb re-called clones from the PCR reads using MiXCR. These V and J calls originate from TCRdb's pipeline instead of the authors' own analysis. The sample holds about 45,000 clones, roughly 4% seen once. This clonotype originated in a female donor with papillary thyroid cancer or a benign thyroid nodule (not recorded which). Some clones in this sample may be carry-over from other donors' samples. The chain links TRBV24-1 to TRBJ2-3; possible D gene TRBD1, 6 bases. Sequenced input: blood. Written as DNA, the CDR3 is TGTGCCACCAGCGATACGAGGACAGTGGGTACGCAGTATTTT. Residues: CATSDTRTVGTQYF.